This T cell receptor (beta chain) was retrieved from a study of CD8+ T cells in alopecia areata. At the level of the study: At a dose of 5 to 10 mg twice daily, oral tofacitinib was given to treated patients. Study results and limitations: Amid tofacitinib therapy, many expanded lesional clones stayed present in scalp and blood.

It was cDNA, reverse transcribed from extracted RNA, that served as the sequencing template. Profiling relied on immunoSEQ multiplex PCR, and the TCRdb table lists in-frame clones only, not all of them. The data hold roughly 210,000 clones, with around two fifths observed a single time. Described treatment: oral pan-JAK inhibitor, 5-10 mg twice daily. V was shortened by 0 bases and J by 8 bases, with 13 bases between the two germline ends. Germline loops: CDR1 GTSNPN, CDR2 SVGIG (reference sequence). There are 13 residues in the CDR3. This clone was observed a few times. Its matching antigen is unknown.

The TCR originated in a human donor with alopecia areata. Sequences were derived from CD4+ T cells sorted from blood, sampled at roughly week 36, from a patient treated with tofacitinib. The chain couples TRBV30 to TRBJ1-1; D call uncertain. CDR3 region: CAWSVGLSPEAFF. The CDR3, as DNA: TGTGCCTGGAGTGTAGGTCTTTCCCCCGAAGCTTTCTTT.